These 3 T cell receptor beta chains came from one sample sequenced in a study of blood T cell repertoires in COVID-19. Assay: immunoSEQ multiplex PCR; the TCRdb copy retains only in-frame clones and omits some. Of roughly 260,000 clones listed, over 75% are singletons. Sequenced: peripheral blood. These receptor sequences come from a woman aged 45 to 65 with acute or convalescent COVID-19.

V usage is TRBV24-1 and J usage is TRBJ2-4; 8 positions match TRBD1. Looked up from germline, CDR1 is KGHDR and CDR2 is SFDVKD. V lost 2 bases, J lost 1 base, and 3 bases stayed unmatched. The CDR3 covers 16 residues. The CDR3 bases are TGTGCCACCAGTGATTCAGGGGGCACGGCCAAAAACATTCAGTACTTC. Its translation is CATSDSGGTAKNIQYF.

This clone has just a few counts. This chain joins TRBV5-8 and TRBJ2-7; D perhaps matches TRBD1 (7 bases). The V and J ends lost 7 bases and 2 bases respectively, with 13 bases between them. The germline CDR1 and CDR2 sequences are SGHTS and YDEGEE. The CDR3 extends over 13 amino acids. CDR3 DNA sequence: TGTGCCAGCGGCAGGGGGGCCCCCTACGAGCAGTACTTC. Protein product: CASGRGAPYEQYF.

The V gene is TRBV28, the J gene TRBJ1-1; D remains ambiguous. Looked up from germline, CDR1 is MDHEN and CDR2 is SYDVKM. Trimming left V 0 bases short and J 5 bases short, with 4 bases between. The CDR3 has 12 residues. The CDR3 loop is CASSLWRTEAFF. CDR3 sequence (DNA): TGTGCCAGCAGTTTATGGCGGACTGAAGCTTTCTTT.